One sample yielded the 6 T cell receptor beta chains listed below, sequenced in a study of T-cell reconstitution after alpha-beta-depleted transplantation in children. Preparing the TCRbeta library involved the use of unique molecular identifiers. Using its own MiXCR run on the PCR reads, TCRdb lists one record per CDR3 protein. The profile shows about 460,000 distinct CDR3 sequences, around 12% of them singletons. The sample here was PBMCs from the stem cell graft donor, taken from the stem cell graft. The receptors were sampled from a human donor who donated a stem cell graft to a child with combined immunodeficiency.

This clonotype was observed many times. The chain combines TRBV6-5 with TRBJ1-6; D not resolved. The germline gives CDR1 MNHEY, CDR2 SVGAGI. The CDR3 has 16 amino acids. V was pared by 3 bases and J by 0 bases, with 9 bases between. The CDR3 nucleotides are TGTGCCAGCAGTTATTGGGTTACCTCCTATAATTCACCCCTCCACTTT. The encoded protein is CASSYWVTSYNSPLHF.

The sample holds many counts of this clonotype. The chain combines TRBV7-6 with TRBJ2-7; the match to TRBD1 covers 9 bases. V shed 5 bases, J shed 3 bases, and the junction held 5 bases outside the gene matches. CDR3 length equals 14 residues. The germline V gene has CDR1 SGHVS and CDR2 FNYEAQ. As DNA, the CDR3 is TGTGCCAGCAGCATCCGGGACAGGGTCTACGAGCAGTACTTC. Its protein product is CASSIRDRVYEQYF.

This chain links TRBV2 with TRBJ2-7; D call uncertain. The ends were cut back, 8 bases at V and 0 bases at J, with 14 bases in the middle. The CDR3 contains 14 residues. The germline V gene has CDR1 SNHLY and CDR2 FYNNEI. CDR3 amino acids: CASAVGPGSYEQYF. The CDR3 DNA follows: TGTGCCAGCGCGGTAGGTCCAGGCTCCTACGAGCAGTACTTC. Filled out from reference TRBV2 and TRBJ2-7, the complete variable domain reads EPEVTQTPSHQVTQMGQEVILRCVPISNHLYFYWYRQILGQKVEFLVSFYNNEISEKSEIFDDQFSVERPDGSNFTLKIRSTKLEDSAMYFCASAVGPGSYEQYFGPGTRLTVT.

The chain is built from TRBV29-1 and TRBJ2-3; TRBD2 is a possible D gene (5 bases). The germline gives CDR1 SQVTM, CDR2 ANQGSEA. CDR3 length: 15 amino acids. The germline V and J ends were trimmed by 4 bases and 2 bases, with 16 bases remaining between them. The CDR3, as DNA: TGCAGCGTTGTCCCTAGCAGGTTTTACACAGATACGCAGTATTTT. Protein sequence: CSVVPSRFYTDTQYF.

The DNA of the CDR3 is TGTGCCAGCACAAAGGGCACCGGGGAGCTGTTTTTT. It specifies CASTKGTGELFF. This chain connects TRBV12-3 or TRBV12-4 to TRBJ2-2; D uncertain. The CDR3 sequence is 12 residues long. V lost 7 bases and J 4 bases, leaving 7 bases between the germline ends.

This clonotype was counted many times. The chain couples TRBV12-3 or TRBV12-4 to TRBJ2-1; 9 bases are a match to TRBD1. The length of the CDR3 is 15 residues. Trimming at V came to 7 bases and at J to 4 bases, leaving 8 bases not matched to a gene. CDR3 region: CASTPGGTGYNEQFF. The CDR3 nucleotides read TGTGCCAGCACTCCCGGCGGGACAGGGTACAATGAGCAGTTCTTC.